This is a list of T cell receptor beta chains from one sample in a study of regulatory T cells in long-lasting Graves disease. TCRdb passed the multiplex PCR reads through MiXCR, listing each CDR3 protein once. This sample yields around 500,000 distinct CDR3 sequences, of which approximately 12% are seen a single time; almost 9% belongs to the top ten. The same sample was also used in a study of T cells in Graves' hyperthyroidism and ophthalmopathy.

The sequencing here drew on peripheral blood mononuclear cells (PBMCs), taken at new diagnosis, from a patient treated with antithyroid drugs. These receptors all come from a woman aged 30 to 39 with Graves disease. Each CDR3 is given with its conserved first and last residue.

cdr3_aa: CSAPGGLGGELFF
v_call: TRBV20-1
j_call: TRBJ2-2
cdr3_length: 13

cdr3_aa: CASSRTPFAGELFF
v_call: TRBV19
j_call: TRBJ2-2
cdr3_length: 14

cdr3_aa: CASQRIGGTPSGYTF
v_call: TRBV11-2
j_call: TRBJ1-2
cdr3_length: 15

cdr3_aa: CAWSRRDSNQPQHF
v_call: TRBV30
j_call: TRBJ1-5
cdr3_length: 14

cdr3_aa: CASSQGQVLSYEQYF
v_call: TRBV3-1
j_call: TRBJ2-7
cdr3_length: 15

cdr3_aa: CASRPGAAGYTF
v_call: TRBV6-1
j_call: TRBJ1-2
cdr3_length: 12

cdr3_aa: CSASHGQLETQYF
v_call: TRBV20-1
j_call: TRBJ2-5
cdr3_length: 13

cdr3_aa: CSARDRSGESNQPQHF
v_call: TRBV20-1
j_call: TRBJ1-5
cdr3_length: 16

cdr3_aa: CASSLSGPRGHTEAFF
v_call: TRBV7-2
j_call: TRBJ1-1
cdr3_length: 16

cdr3_aa: CASSPRMTGGESPLHF
v_call: TRBV12-3/TRBV12-4
j_call: TRBJ1-6
cdr3_length: 16

cdr3_aa: CASSSPSGNGEQYF
v_call: TRBV5-1
j_call: TRBJ2-7
cdr3_length: 14

cdr3_aa: CASSLRTGNEQFF
v_call: TRBV5-1
j_call: TRBJ2-1
cdr3_length: 13

cdr3_aa: CASDRNTGELFF
v_call: TRBV19
j_call: TRBJ2-2
cdr3_length: 12

cdr3_aa: CASSFPGWEQYF
v_call: TRBV11-2
j_call: TRBJ2-7
cdr3_length: 12

cdr3_aa: CASSVRDLLSGEETQYF
v_call: TRBV2
j_call: TRBJ2-5
cdr3_length: 17

cdr3_aa: CASSLGSAGHYGYTF
v_call: TRBV28
j_call: TRBJ1-2
cdr3_length: 15

cdr3_aa: CASSYGQGSSYEQYF
v_call: TRBV28
j_call: TRBJ2-7
cdr3_length: 15

cdr3_aa: CASSLELTPDAYGYTF
v_call: TRBV7-8
j_call: TRBJ1-2
cdr3_length: 16

cdr3_aa: CASSPRTGDTQYF
v_call: TRBV7-2
j_call: TRBJ2-3
cdr3_length: 13

cdr3_aa: CASGLSYLNYEQYF
v_call: TRBV6-2/TRBV6-3
j_call: TRBJ2-7
cdr3_length: 14

cdr3_aa: CASSFYLQPQHF
v_call: TRBV5-8
j_call: TRBJ1-5
cdr3_length: 12

cdr3_aa: CASSDPSAQGFSYEQYF
v_call: TRBV25-1
j_call: TRBJ2-7
cdr3_length: 17